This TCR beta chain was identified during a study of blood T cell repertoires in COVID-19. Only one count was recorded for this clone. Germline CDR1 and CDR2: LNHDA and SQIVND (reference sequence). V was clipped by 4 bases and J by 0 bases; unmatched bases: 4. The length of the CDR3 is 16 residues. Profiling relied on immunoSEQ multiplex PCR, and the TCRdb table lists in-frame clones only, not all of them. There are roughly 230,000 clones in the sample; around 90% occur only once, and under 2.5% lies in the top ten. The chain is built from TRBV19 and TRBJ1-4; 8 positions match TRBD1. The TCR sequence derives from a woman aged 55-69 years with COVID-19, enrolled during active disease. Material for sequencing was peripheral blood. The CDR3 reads CASSTHRGSTNEKLFF. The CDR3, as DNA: TGTGCCAGTAGTACCCACAGGGGGTCAACTAATGAAAAACTGTTTTTT.